Described below is a single T cell receptor beta chain sequence and its context. This entry belongs to a study of OX40 agonist ivuxolimab in advanced cancers. Study at large: Patients' therapy was ivuxolimab, an antibody that acts as an agonist of OX40 (CD134). Three patients showed partial responses: one hepatocellular carcinoma and two cutaneous melanoma cases.

Assay used: immunoSEQ multiplex PCR; TCRdb lists only in-frame clones, some missing. The sample shows about 45,000 clones, about 88% of them seen only once. Deletions cut 0 bases from V and 8 bases from J, with 8 bases between. The CDR3 runs 14 residues. Per the germline V gene, CDR1 is SEHNR and CDR2 is FQNEAQ (reference sequence). The chain carries TRBV7-9 and TRBJ1-6, with D possibly being TRBD1 (5 bases). The sequence came from an adult with an advanced solid tumor such as melanoma, head and neck, liver or kidney cancer. The material sequenced was CD4+ or CD8+ T cells sorted from blood, taken in a trial of the OX40 agonist ivuxolimab. The CDR3 is CASSLADRYSPLHF. The DNA of the CDR3 is TGTGCCAGCAGCTTAGCAGACAGATATTCACCCCTCCACTTT.